The 12 T cell receptor beta chains given below trace back to one sample, sequenced in a study of blood T cell repertoires in COVID-19. Only in-frame clones appear in the TCRdb table, and some are missing; sequencing was by immunoSEQ multiplex PCR. The data contain 390,000 or so clones, around 90% of them singletons. The sequencing sample was made of peripheral blood. The source of these receptors is a woman aged 25 to 39 with COVID-19, enrolled during active disease.

The chain couples TRBV7-8 to TRBJ1-5; the match to TRBD1 covers 10 bases. J lost 7 bases, V lost 1 base, and 4 bases had no gene match. Germline V gene lookup returns CDR1 SGHVS and CDR2 FQNEAQ. This CDR3 spans 15 amino acids. The CDR3 reads CASSLGGDRGQPQHF. For the CDR3, the DNA is TGTGCCAGCAGCTTAGGGGGGGACAGGGGCCAGCCCCAGCATTTT.

V and J are TRBV11-3 and TRBJ2-1; no definite D call. CDR3 size: 14 residues. Germline V gene lookup returns CDR1 SGHNT and CDR2 YENEEA. The germline V and J ends were trimmed by 0 bases and 3 bases, with 6 bases remaining between them. The CDR3 loop reads CASSLDDNYNEQFF. Here the CDR3 DNA reads TGTGCCAGCAGCTTAGACGACAACTACAATGAGCAGTTCTTC.

The rearrangement uses TRBV27 and TRBJ2-1, with 9 bases aligning to TRBD2. Trimming cost V 5 bases and J 4 bases; bases outside gene matches: 3. Per germline, CDR1 MNHEY and CDR2 SMNVEV (reference sequence). This CDR3 region has 14 residues. Written as DNA, the CDR3 is TGTGCCAGCAGTCGCGGGGGGGCTTACAATGAGCAGTTCTTC. It encodes CASSRGGAYNEQFF.

The chain has TRBV6-6 and TRBJ1-5; D unclear. The CDR3 sequence is 13 residues long. Germline-derived CDR1 and CDR2 are MNHNY and SVGAGI (reference sequence). Trimming pared 7 bases from V and 5 bases from J, leaving 12 bases between. CDR3 region: CASNPTRDQPQHF. The CDR3 nucleotides read TGTGCCAGCAATCCAACCCGAGATCAGCCCCAGCATTTT.

This chain uses TRBV6-2 or TRBV6-3 with TRBJ2-2, with 10 bases lining up with TRBD2. CDR3 length: 16 amino acids. V gave up 5 bases and J gave up 2 bases; unmatched junction bases: 5. CDR1 is MNHEY and CDR2 is SVGEGT in the germline V gene. The CDR3 loop reads CASSRVAGGNTGELFF. DNA for the CDR3: TGTGCCAGCAGTCGCGTAGCGGGGGGAAACACCGGGGAGCTGTTTTTT.

The chain joins TRBV5-6 to TRBJ2-1, with 7 bases matching TRBD2. This CDR3 is 15 amino acids long. Looked up from germline, CDR1 is SGHDT and CDR2 is YYEEEE. V lost 5 bases, J lost 3 bases, and 8 bases stayed unmatched. The CDR3 nucleotides are TGTGCCAGCAGACGAGGGGCTAGCGGCTACAATGAGCAGTTCTTC. It translates to CASRRGASGYNEQFF.

The rearrangement joins TRBV5-6 to TRBJ2-7, with a weak D call TRBD1 (6 bases). Germline CDR1 SGHDT, CDR2 YYEEEE. The CDR3 covers 14 residues. Trimming stripped 4 bases from V and 2 bases from J, with 13 bases between. The CDR3 protein is CASSVGTPTYEQYF. The CDR3 region has the DNA TGTGCCAGCAGCGTCGGGACACCAACCTACGAGCAGTACTTC.

The chain couples TRBV5-4 to TRBJ2-3; D may be TRBD2 (6 bases). Germline values: CDR1 SGHNT, CDR2 YYREEE (reference sequence). CDR3 length equals 15 residues. Trimming shortened V by 1 base and J by 8 bases, and 17 bases separated the two germline ends. CDR3 region: CASSLTPEGSGTQYF. CDR3 bases: TGTGCCAGCAGCTTGACACCGGAGGGATCGGGTACGCAGTATTTT. Filled out from reference TRBV5-4 and TRBJ2-3, the complete variable domain reads ETGVTQSPTHLIKTRGQQVTLRCSSQSGHNTVSWYQQALGQGPQFIFQYYREEENGRGNFPPRFSGLQFPNYSSELNVNALELDDSALYLCASSLTPEGSGTQYFGPGTRLTVL.

The chain carries TRBV4-3 and TRBJ2-1, with 10 bases fitting TRBD1. This CDR3 has 15 residues. Germline-derived CDR1 and CDR2 are LGHNA and YSLEER. Losses at the gene ends were 4 bases for V and 3 bases for J; bases not matched to a gene: 3. This CDR3 is CASSLGTGDYNEQFF. The CDR3 nucleotides read TGCGCCAGCAGCCTTGGGACAGGGGACTACAATGAGCAGTTCTTC.

The CDR3 DNA sequence: TGCGCCAGTCCACAAATCGGGACAGGGGGCTCTGGGGCCAACGTCCTGACTTTC. Its translation is CASPQIGTGGSGANVLTF. The chain is built from TRBV4-3 and TRBJ2-6; 11 bases match TRBD1. Per germline, CDR1 LGHNA and CDR2 YSLEER. V was clipped by 9 bases and J by 0 bases; unmatched bases: 10. The CDR3 is 18 amino acids.

CDR3 nucleotides: TGTGCCAGCAGCCAGGAACAAGGGACTTCTTACGAGCAGTACTTC. Encoded protein: CASSQEQGTSYEQYF. The chain joins TRBV4-2 to TRBJ2-7, with a weak D call TRBD2 (6 bases). This CDR3 is 15 amino acids long. The germline V gene has CDR1 LGHNA and CDR2 YNFKEQ. Trimming left V 3 bases short and J 4 bases short, with 16 bases between.

This chain joins TRBV19 and TRBJ2-2; tentative D call: TRBD1 (5 bases). Trimming left V 4 bases short and J 4 bases short, with 16 bases between. This CDR3 region has 16 residues. The germline CDR1 and CDR2 sequences are LNHDA and SQIVND (reference sequence). The DNA for the CDR3 is TGTGCCAGTAGTAGAAGCCCGACAGACATCACCGGGGAGCTGTTTTTT. This translates into CASSRSPTDITGELFF.